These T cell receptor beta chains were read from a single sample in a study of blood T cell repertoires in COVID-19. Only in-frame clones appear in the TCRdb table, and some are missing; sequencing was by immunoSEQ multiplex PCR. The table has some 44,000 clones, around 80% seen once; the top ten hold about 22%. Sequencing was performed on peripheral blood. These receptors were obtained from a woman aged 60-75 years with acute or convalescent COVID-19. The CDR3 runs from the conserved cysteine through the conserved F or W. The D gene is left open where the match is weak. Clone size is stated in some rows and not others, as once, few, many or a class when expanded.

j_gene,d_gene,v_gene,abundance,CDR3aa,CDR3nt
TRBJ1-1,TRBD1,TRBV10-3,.,CAIGPRGLDGLTEAFF,TGTGCCATCGGCCCCAGGGGGCTTGATGGGCTCACTGAAGCTTTCTTT
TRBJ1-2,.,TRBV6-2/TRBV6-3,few,CASSPDRLYGYTF,TGTGCCAGCAGTCCCGACAGGCTCTATGGCTACACCTTC
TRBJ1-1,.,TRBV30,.,CAWSVTAEMANTEAFF,TGTGCCTGGAGTGTCACAGCCGAAATGGCGAACACTGAAGCTTTCTTT
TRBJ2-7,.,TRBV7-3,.,CASSPTGLLNEQYF,TGTGCCAGCAGCCCCACAGGGCTCCTAAACGAGCAGTACTTC
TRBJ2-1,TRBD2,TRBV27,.,CASSSGSGGAGNEQFF,TGTGCCAGCAGTTCTGGTAGCGGGGGGGCGGGTAATGAGCAGTTCTTC
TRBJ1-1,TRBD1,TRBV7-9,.,CASSLRTGGWTEAFF,TGTGCCAGCAGCCTAAGGACAGGGGGATGGACTGAAGCTTTCTTT
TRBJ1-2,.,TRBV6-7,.,CASSYVGRWVFYYGYTF,TGTGCCAGCAGTTACGTGGGGCGCTGGGTGTTTTACTATGGCTACACCTTC
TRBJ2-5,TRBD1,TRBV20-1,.,CSASNRGLETQYF,TGCAGTGCTAGTAACAGGGGGCTGGAGACCCAGTACTTC
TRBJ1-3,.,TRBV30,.,CAWRTASGNTIYF,TGTGCCTGGAGGACAGCCTCTGGAAACACCATATATTTT
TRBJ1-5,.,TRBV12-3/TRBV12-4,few,CASSLGRRQPQHF,TGTGCCAGCAGTTTAGGTCGCCGGCAGCCCCAGCATTTT
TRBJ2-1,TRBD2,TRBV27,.,CASLTEWRTSGGSSYNEQFF,TGTGCCAGCCTTACCGAGTGGAGGACTAGCGGGGGGAGCTCCTACAATGAGCAGTTCTTC
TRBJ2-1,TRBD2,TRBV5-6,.,CASLEAGGPHEQFF,TGTGCCAGCCTTGAAGCGGGGGGGCCACATGAGCAGTTCTTC
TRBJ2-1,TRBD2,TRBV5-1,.,CASSLQTSGGLNEQFF,TGCGCCAGCAGCCTCCAGACTAGCGGGGGGCTCAATGAGCAGTTCTTC
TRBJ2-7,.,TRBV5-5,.,CASSLFGGSIYEQYF,TGTGCCAGCAGCTTGTTCGGCGGATCAATCTACGAGCAGTACTTC
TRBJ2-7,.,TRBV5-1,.,CASSLQTGLHYEQYF,TGCGCCAGCAGCTTGCAGACAGGCCTTCATTACGAGCAGTACTTC
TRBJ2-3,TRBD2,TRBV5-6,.,CASSLLAGDVIDTQYF,TGTGCCAGCAGCTTACTAGCGGGGGATGTTATAGATACGCAGTATTTT
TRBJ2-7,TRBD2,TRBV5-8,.,CASSLLGGLVNEQYF,TGTGCCAGCAGCTTGCTGGGAGGACTAGTGAACGAGCAGTACTTC
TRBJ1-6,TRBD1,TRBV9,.,CASSVGTGGSPLHF,TGTGCCAGCAGCGTAGGGACAGGGGGTTCACCCCTCCACTTT
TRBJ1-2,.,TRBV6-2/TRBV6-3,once,CASSYAFGLYGYTF,TGTGCCAGCAGTTACGCGTTTGGGCTCTATGGCTACACCTTC
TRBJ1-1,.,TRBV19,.,CASSISPYSYTEAFF,TGTGCCAGTAGTATCTCCCCCTACAGTTACACTGAAGCTTTCTTT
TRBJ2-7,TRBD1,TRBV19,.,CASSKEGTGLFEQYF,TGTGCCAGTAGTAAGGAGGGGACAGGGCTTTTCGAGCAGTACTTC
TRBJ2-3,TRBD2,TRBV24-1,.,CATSDTGTTTDTQYF,TGTGCCACCAGTGACACTGGGACTACCACAGATACGCAGTATTTT
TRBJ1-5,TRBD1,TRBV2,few,CASRRDSKYSNQPQHF,TGTGCCAGCAGAAGGGACAGCAAATATAGCAATCAGCCCCAGCATTTT
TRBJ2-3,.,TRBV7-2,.,CASSLLAGADTQYF,TGTGCCAGCAGCTTACTAGCTGGAGCAGATACGCAGTATTTT
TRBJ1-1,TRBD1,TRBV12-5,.,CASGTIQLTGPNTEAFF,TGTGCTAGTGGTACAATTCAACTGACAGGGCCGAACACTGAAGCTTTCTTT
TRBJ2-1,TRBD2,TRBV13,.,CASSALAGPGFF,TGTGCCAGCAGCGCACTAGCGGGTCCTGGTTTCTTC
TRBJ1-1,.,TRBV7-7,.,CASSLTANTEAFF,TGTGCCAGCAGCTTGACAGCGAACACTGAAGCTTTCTTT
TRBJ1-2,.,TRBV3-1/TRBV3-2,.,CASSQSGNYGYTF,TGTGCCAGCAGCCAATCAGGGAACTATGGCTACACCTTC
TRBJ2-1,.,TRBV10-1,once,CASSPGILNEQFF,TGCGCCAGCTCTCCAGGGATTTTAAATGAGCAGTTCTTC
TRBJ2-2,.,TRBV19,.,CASSISWGVGELFF,TGTGCCAGTAGTATTTCATGGGGAGTCGGGGAGCTGTTTTTT
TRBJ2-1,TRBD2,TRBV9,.,CASSPLRGGYNEQFF,TGTGCCAGCAGCCCTCTTCGGGGGGGTTACAATGAGCAGTTCTTC
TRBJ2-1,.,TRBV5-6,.,CASSHWLGGYNEQFF,TGTGCCAGCAGCCACTGGTTAGGGGGCTACAATGAGCAGTTCTTC
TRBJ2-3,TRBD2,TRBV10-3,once,CAISEFVGGYTDTQYF,TGTGCCATCAGTGAGTTCGTGGGGGGGTACACAGATACGCAGTATTTT
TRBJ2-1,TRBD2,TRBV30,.,CACPSGVGGNEQFF,TGTGCCTGCCCAAGCGGGGTGGGTGGCAATGAGCAGTTCTTC
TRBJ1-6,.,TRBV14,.,CASSQDGRGARDNSPLHF,TGTGCCAGCAGCCAAGACGGGCGGGGGGCCCGGGATAATTCACCCCTCCACTTT
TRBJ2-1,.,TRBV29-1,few,CSVEVGTKGGTLYNEQFF,TGCAGCGTTGAAGTCGGGACTAAAGGGGGGACCCTATACAATGAGCAGTTCTTC
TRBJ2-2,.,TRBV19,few,CASSINGYYQVGELFF,TGTGCCAGTAGTATTAATGGCTATTACCAGGTCGGGGAGCTGTTTTTT
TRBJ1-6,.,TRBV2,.,CASKSSYNSPLHF,TGTGCCAGCAAGAGCTCCTATAATTCACCCCTCCACTTT
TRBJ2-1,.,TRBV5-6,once,CASSLAGGGGNEQFF,TGTGCCAGCAGCTTGGCCGGGGGAGGGGGCAATGAGCAGTTCTTC
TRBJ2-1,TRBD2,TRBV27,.,CASSLYGLAGAGNEQFF,TGTGCCAGCAGTTTATACGGGCTAGCGGGGGCGGGCAATGAGCAGTTCTTC
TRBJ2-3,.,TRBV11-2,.,CASSLAAFEDTQYF,TGTGCCAGCAGCTTAGCCGCTTTCGAGGATACGCAGTATTTT
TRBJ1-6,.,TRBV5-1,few,CASSRAGTGSPLHF,TGCGCCAGCAGCAGAGCAGGGACTGGTTCACCCCTCCACTTT
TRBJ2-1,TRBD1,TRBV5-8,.,CASTRDRAPYEQFF,TGTGCCAGCACTCGGGACAGGGCTCCCTATGAGCAGTTCTTC
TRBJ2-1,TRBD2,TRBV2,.,CASGHSGTSIHEQFF,TGTGCCAGCGGACACTCCGGGACTAGTATTCATGAGCAGTTCTTC
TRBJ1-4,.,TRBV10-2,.,CASSGTAIGRTRLFF,TGCGCCAGCAGTGGTACAGCAATAGGCCGCACGAGACTGTTTTTT
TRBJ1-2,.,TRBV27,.,CASSPQEGSGYTF,TGTGCCAGCAGTCCTCAGGAGGGGTCGGGCTACACCTTC
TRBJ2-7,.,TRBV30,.,CAWRIQGISYEQYF,TGTGCCTGGAGAATCCAGGGAATCTCCTACGAGCAGTACTTC
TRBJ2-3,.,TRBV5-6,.,CASSPSGGSTDTQYF,TGTGCCAGCAGCCCCTCCGGCGGTAGCACAGATACGCAGTATTTT
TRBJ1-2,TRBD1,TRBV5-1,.,CASSLDGQGAKGYTF,TGCGCCAGCAGCTTGGATGGACAGGGGGCCAAAGGCTACACCTTC